Listed below are T cell receptor beta chains from one sample, sequenced in a study of cytomegalovirus exposure and HLA in healthy donors. Clones were sequenced by immunoSEQ multiplex PCR, and TCRdb holds only the in-frame ones, with some missing. The sample has over 120,000 clones; over 80% are singletons. Source material: PBMCs. These receptors were obtained from a woman in her 30s in good health and CMV-seropositive. CDR3s include the opening cysteine and the closing phenylalanine or tryptophan. The D gene is left open where the match is weak. Some rows have no size entry. The others give once, few or many, or a class for an expanded clone.

d_call j_call v_call clone_size cdr3_aa cdr3_nt
TRBD2 TRBJ2-3 TRBV6-5 . CASRLAGGTDTQYF TGTGCCAGCAGGCTAGCGGGGGGCACAGATACGCAGTATTTT
TRBD1 TRBJ1-4 TRBV19 . CASSTDRGTNEKLFF TGTGCCAGTAGTACGGACAGGGGGACTAATGAAAAACTGTTTTTT
. TRBJ1-4 TRBV28 . CASSLRHRNEKLFF TGTGCCAGCAGTTTAAGACATCGGAATGAAAAACTGTTTTTT
. TRBJ2-5 TRBV7-2 . CASRQGYVGETQYF TGTGCCAGCAGGCAGGGGTATGTTGGGGAGACCCAGTACTTC
. TRBJ1-6 TRBV6-5 few CASKSGVASPLHF TGTGCCAGCAAGTCAGGGGTCGCTTCACCCCTCCACTTT
. TRBJ2-3 TRBV4-2 . CASSQGAAGGWDTQYF TGTGCCAGCAGCCAAGGGGCCGCGGGCGGGTGGGATACGCAGTATTTT
. TRBJ2-1 TRBV4-1 . CASSQETAGSYNEQFF TGCGCCAGCAGCCAAGAAACGGCAGGTTCCTACAATGAGCAGTTCTTC
TRBD2 TRBJ2-3 TRBV5-6 . CASSLTAGVRDTQYF TGTGCCAGCAGCTTGACGGCGGGAGTCCGGGATACGCAGTATTTT
. TRBJ2-3 TRBV4-1 . CASSHEYEPDTQYF TGCGCCAGCAGCCATGAATACGAGCCAGATACGCAGTATTTT
. TRBJ1-1 TRBV27 . CASSLVRGGSTEAFF TGTGCCAGCAGTTTAGTCCGGGGGGGGAGTACTGAAGCTTTCTTT
TRBD1 TRBJ2-5 TRBV28 . CASSNRQGRETQYF TGTGCCAGCAGTAATAGACAGGGGCGAGAGACCCAGTACTTC
TRBD1 TRBJ1-2 TRBV19 . CASTGTASNYGYTF TGTGCCAGTACCGGGACAGCGAGTAACTATGGCTACACCTTC
. TRBJ1-2 TRBV9 . CASSVDGGRHGYTF TGTGCCAGCAGCGTAGACGGGGGGCGGCATGGCTACACCTTC
. TRBJ1-5 TRBV5-6 once CASSEGEQPQHF TGTGCCAGCAGCGAGGGAGAGCAGCCCCAGCATTTT
TRBD1 TRBJ1-4 TRBV28 . CASSDPGTVREKLFF TGTGCCAGCTCTGACCCCGGGACAGTTCGGGAAAAACTGTTTTTT
TRBD1 TRBJ1-1 TRBV27 . CASSLDRAGTEAFF TGTGCCAGCAGCTTGGACAGGGCGGGGACTGAAGCTTTCTTT